This T cell receptor beta chain was recorded in a study of T cell responses to AZD1222 COVID-19 vaccine. Germline-derived CDR1 and CDR2 are MNHEY and SVGAGI. Trimming took 4 bases from V and 2 from J; bases not matched to a gene: 5. The CDR3 covers 16 residues. Regarding this clone: Its antigen is not identified.

Here immunoSEQ multiplex PCR was the method, and the copy in TCRdb shows in-frame clones only, minus some. The sample lists about 180,000 clones; 80% to 95% were seen once. General study points: A mostly white British donor set with more females was recruited, and clonal diversity was possibly underestimated. Within unmutated variant regions lay the reported targets of nearly half of spike-specific TCRs.

Sequenced here: peripheral blood, sampled 28 days after the second AZD1222 dose. The receptor was isolated from an adult who received the AZD1222 COVID-19 vaccine. V is TRBV6-5 and J is TRBJ1-3; 10 positions agree with TRBD1. CDR3: CASSSTGTGAGNTIYF. Here the CDR3 DNA reads TGTGCCAGCAGTTCCACCGGGACAGGGGCTGGAAACACCATATATTTT.